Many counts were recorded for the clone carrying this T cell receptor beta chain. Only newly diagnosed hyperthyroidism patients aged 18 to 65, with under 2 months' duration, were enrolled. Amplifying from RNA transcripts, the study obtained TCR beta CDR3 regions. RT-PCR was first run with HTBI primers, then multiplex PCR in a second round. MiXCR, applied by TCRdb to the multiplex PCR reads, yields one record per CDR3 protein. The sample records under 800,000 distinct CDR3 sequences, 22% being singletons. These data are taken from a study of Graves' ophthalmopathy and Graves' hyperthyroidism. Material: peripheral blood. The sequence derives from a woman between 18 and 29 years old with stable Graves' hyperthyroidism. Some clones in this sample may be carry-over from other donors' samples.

In DNA, the CDR3 is TGTGCCAGCAGTGAGGGGGGGACAGGCGTTTGGGGCTACACCTTC. Its translation is CASSEGGTGVWGYTF. This sequence joins TRBV2 and TRBJ1-2, with 8 bases lining up with TRBD1. CDR1 is SNHLY and CDR2 is FYNNEI in the germline V gene. The CDR3 runs to 15 residues. Trimming at V came to 3 bases and at J to 8 bases, leaving 11 bases not matched to a gene.